A selection of T cell receptor beta chains follows, all from one sample in a study of CD8+CD57+ T cells in acquired aplastic anemia. TCRdb re-derived calls from the reads in MiXCR, one entry per CDR3 protein. The data contain some 82,000 distinct CDR3 sequences, more than 40% of them singletons. The specimen sequenced was sorted CD4+, CD8+, or CD8+CD57+ T cells (not recorded which) from PBMCs. These receptors were taken from a human donor in good health, serving as a control. Both conserved end residues are part of each CDR3. Fields, in order: V gene, D gene, clone size, J gene, CDR3 protein, CDR3 DNA. A D gene is named only where the DNA matches it firmly. Expanded clones are given a class, and other clones once, few, many or no size at all.

TRBV27	NA	NA	TRBJ2-3	CASSLTWGTEASF	TGTGCCAGCAGTTTGACCTGGGGCACTGAAGCTTCCTTT
TRBV7-4	TRBD2	NA	TRBJ2-2	CASRGTSGSTGELFF	TGTGCCAGTAGAGGGACTAGCGGGAGCACCGGGGAGCTGTTTTTT
TRBV9	NA	many	TRBJ1-1	CASSESGGNTEAFF	TGTGCCAGCAGCGAGAGTGGGGGGAACACTGAAGCTTTCTTT
TRBV20-1	NA	few	TRBJ2-5	CSARNGRDQETQYF	TGCAGTGCTAGAAACGGCAGGGATCAAGAGACCCAGTACTTC
TRBV4-2	TRBD1	NA	TRBJ2-6	CASSPTMATGGNSGANVLTF	TGTGCCAGCAGCCCCACCATGGCGACAGGGGGGAACTCTGGGGCCAACGTCCTGACTTTC
TRBV27	NA	few	TRBJ1-6	CASSLAGSPLHF	TGTGCCAGCAGTTTGGCGGGGTCACCCCTCCACTTT
TRBV7-6	NA	many	TRBJ1-5	CASGRGNQPQHF	TGTGCCAGCGGTCGGGGGAATCAGCCCCAGCATTTT
TRBV7-3	TRBD1	once	TRBJ1-1	CASSRQGFEAFF	TGTGCCAGCAGCCGACAGGGGTTTGAAGCTTTCTTT
TRBV24-1	NA	NA	TRBJ1-5	CATSDRLAGQPQHF	TGTGCCACCAGTGACCGCCTCGCGGGACAGCCCCAGCATTTT
TRBV7-2	NA	NA	TRBJ2-5	CASSLDLARGETQYF	TGTGCCAGCAGCTTAGATCTTGCCCGGGGAGAGACCCAGTACTTC
TRBV13	NA	many	TRBJ1-1	CASSTANTEAFF	TGTGCCAGCAGCACAGCGAACACTGAAGCTTTCTTT
TRBV27	NA	few	TRBJ1-5	CASSLSPAGAGSNQPQHF	TGTGCCAGCAGTTTATCCCCAGCAGGGGCGGGTAGCAATCAGCCCCAGCATTTT
TRBV10-3	NA	NA	TRBJ1-2	CAISEGLYGYTF	TGTGCCATCAGTGAGGGTCTCTATGGCTACACCTTC